The next 24 T cell receptor beta chains were all read from a single sample in a study of CD8 T cells in Susac syndrome. The RNA, about 0.5 to 1 ug, was put through reverse transcription using random hexamers. MiXCR was run by TCRdb on the immunoSEQ multiplex PCR reads, yielding one entry per CDR3 protein. Of more than 150,000 distinct CDR3 sequences listed, 90% to 95% are singletons. Specimen: CD8+ T cells from PBMCs. The receptors stem from a human donor with multiple sclerosis.

The CDR3 protein is CASTDSGGERRSEQFF. For the CDR3, the DNA is TGCGCCAGCACCGATAGCGGGGGGGAGAGGCGGAGTGAGCAGTTCTTC. The chain uses TRBV4-1 and TRBJ2-1; the match to TRBD2 covers 11 bases. Germline trimming cut 7 bases from V and 9 bases from J; bases unmatched to any gene: 14. The germline CDR1 and CDR2 sequences are MGHRA and YSYEKL. CDR3 length: 16 amino acids.

CDR3 DNA: TGTGCCAGCAGCTGGGACACAGATACGCAGTATTTT. Translating gives CASSWDTDTQYF. This rearrangement joins TRBV5-6 to TRBJ2-3; D not resolved. The CDR3 has 12 amino acids. Looked up from germline, CDR1 is SGHDT and CDR2 is YYEEEE. Trimming took 3 bases from V and 2 from J, leaving 4 bases between them.

This clonotype is a singleton in its sample. The chain employs TRBV19 and TRBJ2-7, with D possibly matching TRBD2 (5 bases). The V end was cut by 5 bases, the J end by 0 bases, with 11 bases between. CDR1 and CDR2 (germline): LNHDA, SQIVND (reference sequence). The CDR3 is made up of 14 amino acids. CDR3 nucleotide sequence: TGTGCCAGTAGTCTGGACGGGGACTCCTACGAGCAGTACTTC. Its translation: CASSLDGDSYEQYF.

The V call is TRBV7-9, the J call TRBJ2-7; the D gene is possibly TRBD2 (6 bases). Germline CDR1 reads SEHNR; CDR2 reads FQNEAQ (reference sequence). The V gene lost 5 bases and the J gene lost 2 bases, with 16 bases spanning the gap. The CDR3 loop spans 15 amino acids. The DNA of the CDR3 is TGTGCCAGCAGCCCAGACGGGGGAACCCCCTACGAGCAGTACTTC. This gives the protein CASSPDGGTPYEQYF.

The V gene is TRBV4-3, the J gene TRBJ2-5; D is unclear. CDR3 length equals 14 residues. Germline loops: CDR1 LGHNA, CDR2 YSLEER. The V end lost 0 bases, the J end lost 5 bases, and 10 bases lay between the germline ends. The CDR3 is CASSQDHRPETQYF. The CDR3 DNA reads as TGCGCCAGCAGCCAAGATCACCGCCCTGAGACCCAGTACTTC.

This clonotype has a handful of counts. The V gene is TRBV12-3 or TRBV12-4, the J gene TRBJ2-3, with D perhaps being TRBD1 or TRBD2 (5 bases each). Trimming took off 5 bases at V and 3 bases at J, with 12 bases between the two ends. The CDR3 sequence is 14 residues long. The CDR3 DNA reads as TGTGCCAGCAGTCCCCAGGGAGTAACAGATACGCAGTATTTT. Its translation is CASSPQGVTDTQYF.

This clonotype was found a few times. The CDR3 sequence is CASRKETQYF. CDR3 sequence (DNA): TGTGCCAGCAGGAAAGAGACCCAGTACTTC. V usage is TRBV6-2 or TRBV6-3 and J usage is TRBJ2-5; D is ambiguous. The V gene's germline CDR1 is MNHEY and CDR2 SVGEGT. The ends were cut back, 6 bases at V and 3 bases at J, with 2 bases in the middle. The CDR3 length is 10 residues.

Details on this clonotype: Compared with germline, one end of the junction differs, possibly owing to a read error. This chain joins TRBV7-7 and TRBJ1-6, with unresolved D. This CDR3 contains 12 residues. Germline V gene data show CDR1 as SSHAT and CDR2 as FNYEAQ (reference sequence). The CDR3 here is CASSPDNSPLHF. CDR3 nucleotide sequence: TGTGCTAGCAGCCCCGATAATTCACCCCTCCACTTT.

V and J are TRBV3-1 and TRBJ2-5; D gene unclear. The germline CDR1 and CDR2 sequences are LGHDT and YNNKEL (reference sequence). The CDR3 contains 13 residues. Between the trimmed V and J ends, which lost 5 bases and 0 bases, there was a span of 7 bases. As DNA, the CDR3 is TGTGCCAGCAGCTCAGACTACCAAGAGACCCAGTACTTC. It yields the protein CASSSDYQETQYF.

The V call is TRBV28, the J call TRBJ2-1, with D perhaps TRBD1 (5 bases). With 5 bases removed from V and 2 bases from J, the gap between germline ends came to 16 bases. From germline, CDR1 is MDHEN and CDR2 SYDVKM. The CDR3 contains 16 residues. CDR3 coding DNA: TGTGCCAGCAGTGGCGTCAGGGAAGCTGCCTACAATGAGCAGTTCTTC. It yields the protein CASSGVREAAYNEQFF.

The chain couples TRBV27 to TRBJ2-1; 7 bases map to TRBD1. This CDR3 spans 11 amino acids. With V trimmed by 6 bases and J by 8 bases, 1 base remained unmatched. Germline CDR1 MNHEY, CDR2 SMNVEV (reference sequence). The CDR3 loop reads CASRGGDEQFF. The CDR3 DNA reads TGTGCCAGCAGAGGGGGCGATGAGCAGTTCTTC.

V usage is TRBV14 and J usage is TRBJ2-5; D call uncertain. The ends were cut back, 3 bases at V and 5 bases at J, with 7 bases in the middle. The length of the CDR3 is 12 residues. Per the germline V gene, CDR1 is SGHDN and CDR2 is FVKESK. The CDR3 spells CASSQVVETQYF. In DNA, the CDR3 is TGTGCCAGCAGCCAGGTGGTTGAGACCCAGTACTTC.

The chain couples TRBV27 to TRBJ2-3; TRBD1 is a possible D gene (5 bases). The CDR3 runs to 15 residues. V lost 5 bases, J lost 0 bases, and 12 bases lay in between. Germline V gene data show CDR1 as MNHEY and CDR2 as SMNVEV (reference sequence). CDR3 in amino acids: CASSPRTRSTDTQYF. DNA of the CDR3: TGTGCCAGCAGTCCCCGGACACGGAGCACAGATACGCAGTATTTT.

This clonotype was seen a single time. This rearrangement joins TRBV7-9 to TRBJ1-4; tentative D call: TRBD1 (6 bases). The V end was cut by 5 bases, the J end by 3 bases, with 13 bases between. CDR1 is SEHNR and CDR2 is FQNEAQ in the germline V gene (reference sequence). This CDR3 is built from 15 residues. The CDR3 protein is CASSPEAGANEKLFF. For the CDR3, the DNA is TGTGCCAGCAGCCCAGAGGCAGGGGCTAATGAAAAACTGTTTTTT.

This clonotype showed up just a few times. The chain couples TRBV9 to TRBJ1-2; D is possibly TRBD1 (6 bases). Trimming took off 4 bases at V and 2 bases at J, with 12 bases between the two ends. Germline V gives CDR1 SGDLS, CDR2 YYNGEE. CDR3 length: 14 residues. For the CDR3, the DNA is TGTGCCAGCAGCCCCGGGGGCGCGAACTATGGCTACACCTTC. Translation gives CASSPGGANYGYTF.

In regard to this clonotype: The junction shows a germline mismatch at one end, possibly a read error. The chain carries TRBV20-1 and TRBJ1-1, with a weak D call TRBD1 (6 bases). The CDR3 extends over 17 amino acids. Germline assignment: CDR1 DFQATT and CDR2 SNEGSKA (reference sequence). The CDR3, as DNA: TGCAGTGCTAGAGTCCCCAGGGGCCAACACCTGAACACTGAAGTTTTCTTT. It encodes CSARVPRGQHLNTEVFF.

This chain joins TRBV20-1 and TRBJ2-1; 13 positions agree with TRBD2. CDR3 length: 17 amino acids. Trimming removed 4 bases from V and 9 bases from J; junction bases left unmatched: 15. Germline values: CDR1 DFQATT, CDR2 SNEGSKA (reference sequence). The CDR3 here is CSAMGLAGSPLRGEQFF. The CDR3 DNA reads as TGCAGTGCTATGGGACTAGCGGGGTCACCCTTACGGGGTGAGCAGTTCTTC.

J is TRBJ1-5 and V is TRBV5-6; 7 bases agree with TRBD1. In germline, CDR1 is SGHDT, CDR2 YYEEEE. CDR3 length: 14 residues. V was pared by 4 bases and J by 3 bases, with 4 bases of the junction left unmatched. CDR3 DNA sequence: TGTGCCAGCAGCCCGACAGGGATCAATCAGCCCCAGCATTTT. Protein: CASSPTGINQPQHF.

The V gene is TRBV5-1, the J gene TRBJ2-1, with 7 nucleotides matching TRBD2. Germline trimming cut 5 bases from V and 1 base from J; bases unmatched to any gene: 6. Germline V gives CDR1 SGHRS, CDR2 YFSETQ. This CDR3 has 15 amino acids. The CDR3: CASRRRESSYNEQFF. CDR3 DNA: TGCGCCAGCAGGAGGCGGGAGTCATCCTACAATGAGCAGTTCTTC. The entire variable domain, with the rest obtained from reference TRBV5-1 and TRBJ2-1, is as follows: KAGVTQTPRYLIKTRGQQVTLSCSPISGHRSVSWYQQTPGQGLQFLFEYFSETQRNKGNFPGRFSGRQFSNSRSEMNVSTLELGDSALYLCASRRRESSYNEQFFGPGTRLTVL.

This chain connects TRBV28 to TRBJ2-7; D may be TRBD1 (6 bases). V lost 6 bases, J lost 0 bases, and 12 bases lay in between. The CDR3 is 14 residues long. Germline V CDR1 and CDR2: MDHEN, SYDVKM. This CDR3 reads CASSPLDSSYEQYF. Written as DNA, the CDR3 is TGTGCCAGCAGCCCCCTGGACAGCTCCTACGAGCAGTACTTC. Looking up the rest from reference TRBV28 and TRBJ2-7 gives the full variable domain: DVKVTQSSRYLVKRTGEKVFLECVQDMDHENMFWYRQDPGLGLRLIYFSYDVKMKEKGDIPEGYSVSREKKERFSLILESASTNQTSMYLCASSPLDSSYEQYFGPGTRLTVT.

This chain connects TRBV2 to TRBJ2-5, with a tentative D call TRBD2 (7 bases). V was trimmed by 8 bases and J by 7 bases, leaving 14 bases between them. From germline, CDR1 is SNHLY and CDR2 FYNNEI. The CDR3 spans 12 residues. CDR3 sequence reads: CASDSGEGTQYF. The CDR3 bases are TGTGCCAGCGATTCAGGGGAGGGGACCCAGTACTTC.

The gene calls are TRBV7-8 and TRBJ2-5; D possibly corresponds to TRBD1 (5 bases). V lost 8 bases, J lost 1 base, and 20 bases lay in between. The CDR3 consists of 16 residues. CDR1 is SGHVS, CDR2 FQNEAQ, per germline. CDR3 in amino acids: CASSRQRGSLQETQYF. In DNA, the CDR3 is TGTGCCAGCTCACGGCAAAGGGGTTCCCTCCAAGAGACCCAGTACTTC.

This chain uses TRBV27 with TRBJ2-5; 8 bases agree with TRBD1. V dropped 0 bases and J dropped 2; count of bases not matched to a gene: 5. CDR1 and CDR2 (germline): MNHEY, SMNVEV (reference sequence). The CDR3 has 16 residues. The CDR3 region is CASSLSPTGGQETQYF. The CDR3 DNA reads as TGTGCCAGCAGTTTATCCCCCACAGGGGGTCAAGAGACCCAGTACTTC.

The chain joins TRBV27 to TRBJ2-1, with D tentatively TRBD1 (5 bases). Trimming left V 9 bases short and J 1 base short, with 10 bases between. Germline V gene data show CDR1 as MNHEY and CDR2 as SMNVEV (reference sequence). The CDR3 is 13 amino acids. The CDR3 spells CASSGLSYNEQFF. The CDR3, as DNA: TGTGCCAGTTCAGGGCTTTCCTACAATGAGCAGTTCTTC.